These 14 T cell receptor beta chains share one sample of origin, sequenced in a study of blood T cell repertoires in COVID-19. Clones were sequenced by immunoSEQ multiplex PCR, and TCRdb holds only the in-frame ones, with some missing. The table shows roughly 300,000 clones, with about 90% occurring only once. Sequencing was performed on PBMCs or T cells enriched from blood (not recorded which). The receptors come from a woman younger than 45 who had recovered from COVID-19.

This clone came up once. This chain links TRBV3-1 (or the pseudogene TRBV3-2) with TRBJ1-6; D possibly corresponds to TRBD1 (6 bases). Between the trimmed V and J ends, which lost 1 base and 0 bases, there was a span of 13 bases. The CDR3 covers 18 residues. Germline V gene data show CDR1 as LGHDT and CDR2 as YNNKEL (reference sequence). The CDR3 DNA reads as TGTGCCAGCAGCCAAGTCCCAGGGGCCCTCTCCTATAATTCACCCCTCCACTTT. Translation gives CASSQVPGALSYNSPLHF.

This CDR3 is CASSLDTNTEAFF. CDR3 nucleotides: TGTGCCAGCAGCTTGGACACCAACACTGAAGCTTTCTTT. This chain joins TRBV5-4 and TRBJ1-1; no clear D. CDR3 size: 13 residues. V was clipped by 0 bases and J by 2 bases, with 5 bases between them. Germline CDR1 and CDR2: SGHNT and YYREEE (reference sequence).

The chain combines TRBV5-4 with TRBJ1-1; D is ambiguous. Germline V gene data show CDR1 as SGHNT and CDR2 as YYREEE (reference sequence). The CDR3 is 15 amino acids. V lost 1 base, J lost 1 base, and 11 bases lay in between. The CDR3, as DNA: TGTGCCAGCAGCTTGCTTCAGGCGACGAACACTGAAGCTTTCTTT. This encodes CASSLLQATNTEAFF.

The chain carries TRBV27 and TRBJ2-3; 9 bases are a match to TRBD2. Germline V gene data show CDR1 as MNHEY and CDR2 as SMNVEV (reference sequence). This CDR3 has 15 residues. V lost 2 bases, J lost 1 base, and 1 base stayed unmatched. The CDR3 region is CASSLASGGTDTQYF. As DNA, the CDR3 is TGTGCCAGCAGTTTAGCTAGCGGGGGCACAGATACGCAGTATTTT.

A few counts support this clone. The chain employs TRBV28 and TRBJ1-1; TRBD1 aligns across 7 bases. This CDR3 is 12 amino acids long. Germline CDR1 MDHEN, CDR2 SYDVKM. V shed 5 bases, J shed 9 bases, and the junction held 6 bases outside the gene matches. The CDR3 nucleotides read TGTGCCAGCAGTACCACAGGGGACAAAGCTTTCTTT. Its protein is CASSTTGDKAFF.

This sequence joins TRBV4-1 and TRBJ1-2, with 9 positions matching TRBD1. This CDR3 has 14 residues. The V gene end was trimmed by 4 bases and the J gene end by 6 bases; junction bases not matched to a gene: 6. Germline CDR1 and CDR2: MGHRA and YSYEKL. For the CDR3, the DNA is TGCGCCAGCAGCCTTCGGGACAGGGAAGATGGCTACACCTTC. Its translation: CASSLRDREDGYTF.

The CDR3 DNA reads TGTGCCAGCAGCAGATCCGGGACAGGGTCCACCGGGGAGCTGTTTTTT. Translation: CASSRSGTGSTGELFF. The V call is TRBV7-9, the J call TRBJ2-2; the match to TRBD1 covers 9 bases. Germline V lookup: CDR1 SEHNR, CDR2 FQNEAQ (reference sequence). Unmatched junction bases numbered 8, after V lost 5 bases and J lost 4 bases. The CDR3 totals 16 residues. The variable domain in full, with the rest retrieved from reference TRBV7-9 and TRBJ2-2, is DTGVSQNPRHKITKRGQNVTFRCDPISEHNRLYWYRQTLGQGPEFLTYFQNEAQLEKSRLLSDRFSAERPKGSFSTLEIQRTEQGDSAMYLCASSRSGTGSTGELFFGEGSRLTVL.

The chain carries TRBV5-4 and TRBJ2-2; D not certain. V dropped 0 bases and J dropped 3 bases, with 6 bases sitting between them. Germline CDR1 SGHNT, CDR2 YYREEE (reference sequence). The CDR3 sequence is 14 residues long. CDR3 protein: CASSLAPDTGELFF. The CDR3 DNA sequence: TGTGCCAGCAGCTTGGCCCCAGACACCGGGGAGCTGTTTTTT.

This clone was seen once. The CDR3 DNA is TGTGCCAGCAGCCCCTCGGGGTATGAAGCTTTCTTT. Translated: CASSPSGYEAFF. The chain employs TRBV7-9 and TRBJ1-1; no clear D gene. CDR1 is SEHNR and CDR2 is FQNEAQ in the germline V gene (reference sequence). The V end was cut by 5 bases, the J end by 7 bases, with 11 bases between. The CDR3 extends over 12 amino acids.

V gene TRBV28 combines with J gene TRBJ1-6; 7 bases agree with TRBD1. The germline V gene has CDR1 MDHEN and CDR2 SYDVKM. Trimming removed 3 bases from V and 7 bases from J; junction bases left unmatched: 9. The CDR3 has 16 amino acids. This CDR3 reads CASSFPTGRSNSPLHF. The CDR3 DNA follows: TGTGCCAGCAGTTTCCCGACAGGGAGGTCAAATTCACCCCTCCACTTT.

This clone was seen more than once but under ten times. The chain has TRBV24-1 and TRBJ2-2; D is unclear. CDR1 and CDR2 from the germline V gene are KGHDR and SFDVKD. The CDR3 sequence is 15 residues long. V was shortened by 4 bases and J by 2 bases, with 10 bases between the two germline ends. The CDR3 here is CATSEHRDNTGELFF. For the CDR3, the DNA is TGTGCCACCAGTGAGCACAGAGACAACACCGGGGAGCTGTTTTTT.

This chain uses TRBV19 with TRBJ2-6, with D maybe TRBD2 (6 bases). The V gene's germline CDR1 is LNHDA and CDR2 SQIVND (reference sequence). V dropped 0 bases and J dropped 6 bases, with 15 bases sitting between them. The CDR3 loop spans 17 amino acids. The CDR3 sequence: CASSIDHPGGKANVLTF. The CDR3 DNA follows: TGTGCCAGTAGTATAGATCACCCCGGGGGTAAGGCCAACGTCCTGACTTTC.

The V gene is TRBV14, the J gene TRBJ2-7; 7 bases match TRBD1. Germline CDR1 reads SGHDN; CDR2 reads FVKESK. The trim removed 4 bases at V and 2 bases at J, leaving 8 bases unmatched. This CDR3 spans 15 amino acids. The CDR3 region is CASSPRSGTAYEQYF. The CDR3 region has the DNA TGTGCCAGCAGCCCGCGATCCGGGACAGCCTACGAGCAGTACTTC. The whole variable domain, remainder taken from reference TRBV14 and TRBJ2-7, is EAGVTQFPSHSVIEKGQTVTLRCDPISGHDNLYWYRRVMGKEIKFLLHFVKESKQDESGMPNNRFLAERTGGTYSTLKVQPAELEDSGVYFCASSPRSGTAYEQYFGPGTRLTVT.

The genes are TRBV28 and TRBJ1-5, with TRBD1 identical over 12 bases. The V and J ends lost 5 bases and 4 bases, in that order; junction bases with no gene match: 6. The CDR3 loop spans 16 amino acids. Per the germline V gene, CDR1 is MDHEN and CDR2 is SYDVKM. The CDR3 protein is CASSGTGQGANQPQHF. CDR3 DNA: TGTGCCAGCAGTGGAACGGGACAGGGGGCAAATCAGCCCCAGCATTTT.